The source of this T cell receptor beta chain is a study of T cells in Graves' hyperthyroidism and ophthalmopathy. RNA transcripts were the template for amplifying TCR beta CDR3 regions. When the TCR CDR3 underwent first-round RT-PCR, the HTBI primer set was used. TCRdb called the multiplex PCR reads again in MiXCR, with one record for every CDR3 protein. The sample includes approximately 410,000 distinct CDR3 sequences, about 14% of them seen just once. Exclusions: uncontrolled infection, other autoimmune disease, pregnancy, lactation. V gave up 4 bases and J gave up 5 bases, with 15 bases separating them. The V gene's germline CDR1 is ENHRY and CDR2 SYGVKD. The CDR3 runs 14 residues.

The chain has TRBV10-3 and TRBJ2-7; D unclear. Sequenced sample: blood. This receptor was obtained from a man aged 18 to 30 with Graves' ophthalmopathy. The CDR3 DNA reads TGTGCCATCAGTGCTCCCCCAAAGGTCAACGAGCAGTACTTC. This gives the protein CAISAPPKVNEQYF.